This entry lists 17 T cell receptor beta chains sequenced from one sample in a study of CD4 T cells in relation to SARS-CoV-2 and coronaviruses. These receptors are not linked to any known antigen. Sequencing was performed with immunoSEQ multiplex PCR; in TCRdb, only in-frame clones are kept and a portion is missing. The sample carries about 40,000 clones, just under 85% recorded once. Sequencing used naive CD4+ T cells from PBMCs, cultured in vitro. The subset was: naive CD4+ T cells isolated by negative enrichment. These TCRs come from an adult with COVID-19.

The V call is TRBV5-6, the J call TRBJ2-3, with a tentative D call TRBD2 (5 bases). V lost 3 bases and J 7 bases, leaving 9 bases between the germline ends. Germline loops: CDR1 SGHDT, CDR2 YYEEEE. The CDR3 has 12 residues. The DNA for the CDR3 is TGTGCCAGCAGCTCCCAGCGGTATACGCAGTATTTT. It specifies CASSSQRYTQYF.

Here the CDR3 reads CASTGGVGGLTGELFF. In DNA form, the CDR3 reads TGTGCCAGCACCGGAGGGGTAGGGGGGTTGACCGGGGAGCTGTTTTTT. V is TRBV9 and J is TRBJ2-2; D may be TRBD1 or TRBD2 (6 bases each). V lost 6 bases and J 5 bases, leaving 20 bases between the germline ends. The CDR3 runs to 16 residues. CDR1 is SGDLS and CDR2 is YYNGEE in the germline V gene.

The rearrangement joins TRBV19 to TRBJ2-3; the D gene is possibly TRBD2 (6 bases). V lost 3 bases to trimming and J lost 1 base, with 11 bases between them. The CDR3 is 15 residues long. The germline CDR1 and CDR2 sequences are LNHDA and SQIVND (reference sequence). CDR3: CASSMSGDRTDTQYF. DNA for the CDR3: TGTGCCAGTAGTATGTCGGGGGATCGCACAGATACGCAGTATTTT.

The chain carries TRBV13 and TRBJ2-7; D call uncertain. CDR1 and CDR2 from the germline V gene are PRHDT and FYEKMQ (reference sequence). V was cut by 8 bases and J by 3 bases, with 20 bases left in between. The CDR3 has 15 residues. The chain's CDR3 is CASGIGGVLGYEQYF. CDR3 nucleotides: TGTGCCAGCGGGATCGGTGGTGTGCTTGGCTACGAGCAGTACTTC.

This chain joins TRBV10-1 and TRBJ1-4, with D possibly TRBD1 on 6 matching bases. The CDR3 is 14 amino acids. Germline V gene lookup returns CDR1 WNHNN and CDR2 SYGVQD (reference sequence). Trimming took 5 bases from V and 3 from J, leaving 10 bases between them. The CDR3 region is CASSNGQPNEKLFF. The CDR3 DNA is TGCGCCAGCAGTAACGGACAGCCTAATGAAAAACTGTTTTTT.

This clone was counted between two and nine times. CDR3 sequence: CSVDGGNEQFF. As DNA, the CDR3 is TGCAGCGTTGATGGGGGTAATGAGCAGTTCTTC. The chain combines TRBV29-1 with TRBJ2-1, with D perhaps being TRBD1 or TRBD2 (5 bases each). Germline V gives CDR1 SQVTM, CDR2 ANQGSEA. V was shortened by 3 bases and J by 7 bases, with 7 bases between the two germline ends. The CDR3 has 11 amino acids.

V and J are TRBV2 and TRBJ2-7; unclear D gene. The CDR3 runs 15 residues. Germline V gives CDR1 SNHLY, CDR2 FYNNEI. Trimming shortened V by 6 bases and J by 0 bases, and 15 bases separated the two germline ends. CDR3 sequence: CASRAHQRHSYEQYF. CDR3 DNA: TGTGCCAGCAGGGCCCACCAGCGTCACTCCTACGAGCAGTACTTC.

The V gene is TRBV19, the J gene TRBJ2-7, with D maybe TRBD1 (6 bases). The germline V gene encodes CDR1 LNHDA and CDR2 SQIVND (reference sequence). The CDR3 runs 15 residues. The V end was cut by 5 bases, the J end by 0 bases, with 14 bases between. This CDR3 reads CASSAQGKSSYEQYF. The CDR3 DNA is TGTGCCAGTAGTGCACAGGGAAAAAGCTCCTACGAGCAGTACTTC. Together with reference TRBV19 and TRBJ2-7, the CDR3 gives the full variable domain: DGGITQSPKYLFRKEGQNVTLSCEQNLNHDAMYWYRQDPGQGLRLIYYSQIVNDFQKGDIAEGYSVSREKKESFPLTVTSAQKNPTAFYLCASSAQGKSSYEQYFGPGTRLTVT.

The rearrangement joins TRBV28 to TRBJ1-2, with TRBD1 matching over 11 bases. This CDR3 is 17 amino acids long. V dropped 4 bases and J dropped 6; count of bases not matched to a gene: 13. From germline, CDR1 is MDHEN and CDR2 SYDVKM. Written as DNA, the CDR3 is TGTGCCAGCAGTTGGCATCCCGGGACAGGGGGTCGGGATGGCTACACCTTC. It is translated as CASSWHPGTGGRDGYTF.

The CDR3 DNA reads TGTGCCAGCAGCTCGTTCCGGGGACAGGGGGCAGGAGACTATGGCTACACCTTC. This sequence encodes CASSSFRGQGAGDYGYTF. V is TRBV5-6 and J is TRBJ1-2; 12 nucleotides agree with TRBD1. The CDR3 has 18 amino acids. The junction had 12 bases not matched to a gene; V was cut back by 3 bases and J by 3 bases. The germline CDR1 and CDR2 sequences are SGHDT and YYEEEE. Variable domain in full (rest from reference TRBV5-6 and TRBJ1-2): DAGVTQSPTHLIKTRGQQVTLRCSPKSGHDTVSWYQQALGQGPQFIFQYYEEEERQRGNFPDRFSGHQFPNYSSELNVNALLLGDSALYLCASSSFRGQGAGDYGYTFGSGTRLTVV.

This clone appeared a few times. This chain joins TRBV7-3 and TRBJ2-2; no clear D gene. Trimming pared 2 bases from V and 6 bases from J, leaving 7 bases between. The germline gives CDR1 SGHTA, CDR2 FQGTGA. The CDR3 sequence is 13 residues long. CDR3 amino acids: CASSLYTAGELFF. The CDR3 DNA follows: TGTGCCAGCAGCTTATATACGGCCGGGGAGCTGTTTTTT.

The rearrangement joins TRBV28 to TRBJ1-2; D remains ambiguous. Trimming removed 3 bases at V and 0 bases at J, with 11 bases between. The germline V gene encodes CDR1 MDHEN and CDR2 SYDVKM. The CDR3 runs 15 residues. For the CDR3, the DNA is TGTGCCAGCAGTTTGGCGGTCACCACTAACTATGGCTACACCTTC. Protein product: CASSLAVTTNYGYTF.

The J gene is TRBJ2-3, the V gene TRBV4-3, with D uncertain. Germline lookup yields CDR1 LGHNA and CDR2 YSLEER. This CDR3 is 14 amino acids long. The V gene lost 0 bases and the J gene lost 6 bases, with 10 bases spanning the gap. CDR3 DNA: TGCGCCAGCAGCCAAGATGTGGTGGCGGATACGCAGTATTTT. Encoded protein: CASSQDVVADTQYF.

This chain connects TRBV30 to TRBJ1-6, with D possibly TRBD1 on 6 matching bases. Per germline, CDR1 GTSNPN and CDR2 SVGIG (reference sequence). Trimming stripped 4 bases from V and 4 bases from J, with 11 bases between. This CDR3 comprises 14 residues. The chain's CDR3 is CAWNRAGYNSPLHF. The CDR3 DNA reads TGTGCCTGGAACAGGGCAGGGTATAATTCACCCCTCCACTTT.

CDR3 loop: CASIRSSGQYNEQFF. The CDR3 DNA follows: TGTGCCAGCATCCGATCTAGCGGACAATACAATGAGCAGTTCTTC. The V call is TRBV6-5, the J call TRBJ2-1; 7 nucleotides line up with TRBD2. V shed 7 bases and J 4 bases; nucleotides not matched to a gene: 10. Germline V gene sequence: CDR1 MNHEY, CDR2 SVGAGI. This CDR3 is built from 15 residues.

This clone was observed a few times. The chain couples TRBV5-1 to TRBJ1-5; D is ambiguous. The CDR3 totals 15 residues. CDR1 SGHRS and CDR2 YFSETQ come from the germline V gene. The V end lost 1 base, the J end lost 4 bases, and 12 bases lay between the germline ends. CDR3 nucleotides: TGCGCCAGCAGCTTGTTTCCAGGAGAGAATCAGCCCCAGCATTTT. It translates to CASSLFPGENQPQHF.

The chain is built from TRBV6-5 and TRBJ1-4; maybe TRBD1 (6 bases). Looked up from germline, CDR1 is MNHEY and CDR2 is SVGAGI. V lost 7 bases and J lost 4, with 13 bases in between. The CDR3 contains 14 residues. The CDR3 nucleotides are TGTGCCAGCAAACGGGGGGCCGGTAATGAAAAACTGTTTTTT. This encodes CASKRGAGNEKLFF.